This TCR beta chain was profiled in a study of identical twins. This clonotype occurred many times. CDR3 length: 13 amino acids. V was cut by 1 base and J by 7 bases, with 11 bases left in between. Germline values: CDR1 SGHDN, CDR2 FVKESK. TCRdb fed the 5' RACE reads into MiXCR, producing one record per CDR3 protein. In the table there are 450,000 or so distinct CDR3 sequences, 14% of which are singletons. Another study also made use of these data, one on yellow fever vaccine responses in identical twins.

This chain links TRBV14 with TRBJ2-7; TRBD1 might be the D (5 bases). Specimen: CD4+ T cells sorted from blood. This sequence originates from a woman aged 18-29 years in good health. The CDR3 bases are TGTGCCAGCAGCCAAGGAATTGACAGAGAGCAGTACTTC. Translation gives CASSQGIDREQYF.